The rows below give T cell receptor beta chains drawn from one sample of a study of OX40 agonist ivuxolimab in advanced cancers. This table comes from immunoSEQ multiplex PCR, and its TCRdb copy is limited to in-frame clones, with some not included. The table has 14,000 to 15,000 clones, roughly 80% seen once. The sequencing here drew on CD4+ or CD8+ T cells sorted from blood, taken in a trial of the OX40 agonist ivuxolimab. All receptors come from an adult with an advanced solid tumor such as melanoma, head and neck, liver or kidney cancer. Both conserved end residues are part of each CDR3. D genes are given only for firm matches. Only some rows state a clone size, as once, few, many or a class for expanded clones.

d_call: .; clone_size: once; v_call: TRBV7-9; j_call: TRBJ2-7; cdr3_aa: CASSFVGQSYEQYF; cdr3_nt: TGTGCCAGCAGCTTCGTGGGTCAGTCCTACGAGCAGTACTTC
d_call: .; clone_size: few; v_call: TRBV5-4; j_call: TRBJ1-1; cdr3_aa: CASSLGISGHGLNTEAFF; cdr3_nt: TGTGCCAGCAGCTTGGGTATTTCGGGACACGGCTTGAACACTGAAGCTTTCTTT
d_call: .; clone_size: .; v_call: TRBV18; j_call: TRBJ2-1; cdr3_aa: CASSYDKSSYNEQFF; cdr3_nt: TGTGCCAGCTCTTATGACAAGAGCTCCTACAATGAGCAGTTCTTC
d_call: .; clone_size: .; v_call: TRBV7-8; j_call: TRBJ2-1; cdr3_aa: CASSLGSRDEQFF; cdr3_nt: TGTGCCAGCAGCTTAGGCTCAAGGGATGAGCAGTTCTTC
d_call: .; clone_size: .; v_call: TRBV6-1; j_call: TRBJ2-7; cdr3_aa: CASSDPRRNYYEQYF; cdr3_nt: TGTGCCAGCAGTGATCCGCGAAGGAATTACTACGAGCAGTACTTC
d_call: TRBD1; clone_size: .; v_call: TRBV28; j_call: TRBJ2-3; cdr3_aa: CASSSWTGGSTDTQYF; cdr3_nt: TGTGCCAGCAGTTCTTGGACAGGAGGAAGCACAGATACGCAGTATTTT
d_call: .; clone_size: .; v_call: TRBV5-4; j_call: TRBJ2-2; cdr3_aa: CASSSGGLYTGELFF; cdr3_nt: TGTGCCAGCAGCTCTGGGGGGCTTTACACCGGGGAGCTGTTTTTT
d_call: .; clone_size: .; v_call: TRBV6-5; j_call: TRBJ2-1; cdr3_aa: CASSQGRYNEQFF; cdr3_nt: TGTGCCAGCAGCCAAGGACGGTACAATGAGCAGTTCTTC
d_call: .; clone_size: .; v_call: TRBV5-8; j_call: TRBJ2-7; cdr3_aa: CASSLKGGLTDF; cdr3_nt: TGTGCCAGCAGCTTGAAAGGCGGGCTTACGGACTTC
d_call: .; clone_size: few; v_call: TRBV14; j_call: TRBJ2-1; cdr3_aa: CASSPSANSYNEQFF; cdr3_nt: TGTGCCAGCAGCCCCTCGGCTAACTCCTACAATGAGCAGTTCTTC
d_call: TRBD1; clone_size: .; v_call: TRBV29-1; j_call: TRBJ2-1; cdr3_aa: CSVSNQGAYNEQFF; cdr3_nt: TGCAGCGTTAGCAATCAGGGGGCCTACAATGAGCAGTTCTTC
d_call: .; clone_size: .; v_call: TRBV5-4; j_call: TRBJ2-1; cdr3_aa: CASTVAESSYNEQFF; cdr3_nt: TGTGCCAGCACCGTAGCGGAGAGCTCCTACAATGAGCAGTTCTTC
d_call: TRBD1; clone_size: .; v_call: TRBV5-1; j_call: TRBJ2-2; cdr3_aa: CASSYRDRVGTGELFF; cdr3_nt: TGCGCCAGCAGCTACCGCGACAGGGTGGGCACCGGGGAGCTGTTTTTT
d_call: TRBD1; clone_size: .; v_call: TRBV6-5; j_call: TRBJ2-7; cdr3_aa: CASVDRETSYEQYF; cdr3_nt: TGTGCCAGCGTTGACAGGGAAACTTCCTACGAGCAGTACTTC
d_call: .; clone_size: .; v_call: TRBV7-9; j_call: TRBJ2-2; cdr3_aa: CASSPSGAGIGTGELFF; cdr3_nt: TGTGCCAGCAGCCCCTCCGGGGCGGGAATCGGCACCGGGGAGCTGTTTTTT
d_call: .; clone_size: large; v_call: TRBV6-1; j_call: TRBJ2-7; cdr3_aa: CASSEALLRGSRRVPAYEQYF; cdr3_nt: TGTGCCAGCAGTGAAGCGCTTCTTCGGGGGTCGCGTAGAGTACCCGCCTACGAGCAGTACTTC
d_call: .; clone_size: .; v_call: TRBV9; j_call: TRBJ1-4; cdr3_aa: CASRAGDATNEKLFF; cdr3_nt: TGTGCCAGCAGAGCAGGGGATGCAACTAATGAAAAACTGTTTTTT
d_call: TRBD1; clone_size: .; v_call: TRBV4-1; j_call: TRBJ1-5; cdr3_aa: CASSQGQGTDQPQHF; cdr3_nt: TGCGCCAGCAGCCAAGGACAGGGGACGGATCAGCCCCAGCATTTT
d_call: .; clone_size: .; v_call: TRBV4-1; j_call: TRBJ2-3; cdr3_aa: CASSQVQAGRTDTQYF; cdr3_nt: TGCGCCAGCAGCCAAGTTCAGGCGGGGCGCACAGATACGCAGTATTTT
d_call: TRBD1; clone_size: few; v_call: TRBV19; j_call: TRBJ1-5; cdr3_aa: CASSIGTETGTQWNHQPQHF; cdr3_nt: TGTGCCAGTAGTATAGGCACGGAGACAGGGACCCAATGGAACCATCAGCCCCAGCATTTT
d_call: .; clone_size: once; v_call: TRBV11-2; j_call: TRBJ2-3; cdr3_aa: CASSPGRTSTDTQYF; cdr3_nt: TGTGCCAGCAGCCCCGGACGGACTAGCACAGATACGCAGTATTTT
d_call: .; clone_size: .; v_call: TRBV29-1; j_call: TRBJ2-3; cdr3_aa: CSVDLESSTDTQYF; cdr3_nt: TGCAGCGTCGACCTAGAGTCTAGCACAGATACGCAGTATTTT
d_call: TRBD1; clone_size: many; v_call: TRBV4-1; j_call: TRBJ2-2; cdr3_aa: CASSQDLSGGNTGELFF; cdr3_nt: TGCGCCAGCAGCCAAGATCTTTCAGGGGGGAACACCGGGGAGCTGTTTTTT
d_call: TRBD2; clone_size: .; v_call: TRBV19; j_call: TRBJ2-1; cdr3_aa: CASSYGGRYNEQFF; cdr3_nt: TGTGCCAGTAGTTACGGCGGGAGGTACAATGAGCAGTTCTTC
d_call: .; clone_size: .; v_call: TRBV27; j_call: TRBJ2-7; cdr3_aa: CASSLDSSYEQYF; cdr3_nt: TGTGCCAGCAGTCTTGATAGCTCCTACGAGCAGTACTTC
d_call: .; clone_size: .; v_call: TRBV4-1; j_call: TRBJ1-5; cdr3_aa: CASSVGQYQPQHF; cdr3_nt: TGCGCCAGCAGCGTAGGACAGTATCAGCCCCAGCATTTT
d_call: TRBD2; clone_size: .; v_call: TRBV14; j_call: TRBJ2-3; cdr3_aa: CASSQGLAGPTDTQYF; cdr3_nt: TGTGCCAGCAGCCAAGGACTAGCGGGTCCCACAGATACGCAGTATTTT
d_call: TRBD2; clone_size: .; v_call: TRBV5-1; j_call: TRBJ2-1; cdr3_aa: CASSLGGAGSGNYNEQFF; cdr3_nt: TGCGCCAGCAGCTTGGGAGGGGCCGGTAGCGGGAACTACAATGAGCAGTTCTTC
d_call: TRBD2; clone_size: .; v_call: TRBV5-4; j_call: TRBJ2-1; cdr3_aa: CASSPGLAGLYNEQFF; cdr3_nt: TGTGCCAGCAGCCCCGGACTAGCGGGCCTCTACAATGAGCAGTTCTTC
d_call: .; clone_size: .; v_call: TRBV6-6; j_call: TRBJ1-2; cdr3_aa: CASSYSPDSGYTF; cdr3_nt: TGTGCCAGCAGTTACTCCCCGGACAGTGGCTACACCTTC
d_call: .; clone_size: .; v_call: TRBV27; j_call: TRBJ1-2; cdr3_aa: CASSPIRRGLTYGYTF; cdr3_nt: TGTGCCAGCAGTCCAATTAGAAGAGGGTTGACCTATGGCTACACCTTC
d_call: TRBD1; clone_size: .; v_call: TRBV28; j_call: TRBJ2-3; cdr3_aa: CASGGQVGTDTQYF; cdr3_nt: TGTGCCAGTGGGGGACAGGTGGGGACAGATACGCAGTATTTT
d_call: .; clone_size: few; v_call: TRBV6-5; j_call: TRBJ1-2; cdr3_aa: CASSGAGVGYGYTF; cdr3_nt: TGTGCCAGCTCCGGGGCAGGGGTGGGATATGGCTACACCTTC
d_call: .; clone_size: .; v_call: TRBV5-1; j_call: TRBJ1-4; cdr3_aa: CASRPDTNNEKLFF; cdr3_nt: TGCGCCAGCAGACCCGACACTAATAATGAAAAACTGTTTTTT
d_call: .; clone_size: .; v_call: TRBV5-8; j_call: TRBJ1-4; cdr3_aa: CASSLWTDPNEKLFF; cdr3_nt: TGTGCCAGCAGCTTGTGGACAGACCCTAATGAAAAACTGTTTTTT
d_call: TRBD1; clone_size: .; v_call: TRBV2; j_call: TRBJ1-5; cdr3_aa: CASRGAGGLSQPQHF; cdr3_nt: TGTGCCAGCAGGGGGGCAGGGGGCTTAAGTCAGCCCCAGCATTTT
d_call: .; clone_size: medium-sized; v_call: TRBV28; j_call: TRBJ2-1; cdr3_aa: CATDTVSSYNEQFF; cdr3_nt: TGTGCCACCGACACAGTGAGCTCCTACAATGAGCAGTTCTTC
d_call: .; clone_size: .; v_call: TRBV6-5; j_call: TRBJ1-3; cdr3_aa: CASSYSPANSGNTIYF; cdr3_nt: TGTGCCAGCAGTTACTCGCCGGCCAACTCTGGAAACACCATATATTTT
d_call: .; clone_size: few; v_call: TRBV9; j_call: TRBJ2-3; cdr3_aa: CASSPWGIADTQYF; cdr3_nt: TGTGCCAGCAGCCCCTGGGGTATAGCAGATACGCAGTATTTT
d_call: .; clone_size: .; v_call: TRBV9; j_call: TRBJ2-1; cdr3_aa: CASSVSPWDEQFF; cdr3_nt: TGTGCCAGCAGCGTGTCCCCATGGGATGAGCAGTTCTTC